This T cell receptor (beta chain) was captured by sequencing in a study of cytomegalovirus exposure and HLA in healthy donors (dated by TCRdb to about 2017). Regarding the research as a whole: In an earlier analysis of under 600 of the donors, 250 to 300 Gb of sequence data and 90 million to 120 million unique TCR beta sequences from about 190 million T cells were reported. Approximately 300 gigabases of sequencing data and approximately 91 million unique TCR sequences made up an early release that covered 500 to 650 HLA-typed donors. Of the 300 to 500 genotyped donors, more than 75% were placed in the genetic ancestry cluster associated with self-reported Caucasian donors. The study aimed to test whether signatures of past pathogen exposure could be identified by cataloging public T cell receptors. Using immunosequencing, the study profiled T cell repertoires from 640 or so subjects and related those repertoires to cytomegalovirus serostatus. In addition to the first cohort of 650 to 800 subjects, a separate validation cohort of 120 different subjects was used. To predict cytomegalovirus infection status, the study brought together high-throughput TCR immunosequencing, statistical association of individual TCRs with disease status, and machine learning. A later analysis re-examined previously published TCR beta repertoires from 500 to 700 donors and added high-resolution HLA genotyping to investigate patterns of TCR occurrence. In the later analysis, no new phenotypic data were used to find candidate immune exposures; instead, reliance was placed on TCR beta sequences and their occurrence across donors. In an earlier analysis of roughly 600 of the donors, high-throughput TCR beta sequencing was used to judge whether each TCR beta V gene segment behaved as functional or pseudogenic. Donor age, sex, ethnicity and CMV serostatus were collected together with the repertoire data. In a later genetic analysis, genome-wide SNP genotypes for 398 of the 666 donors were used, and that subset was treated as a discovery cohort. All discovery cohort repertoires had been generated using a single sequencing platform. HLA typing covered class I and class II loci at four-digit resolution. The number of typed donors differed by locus: about 620-640 for A, B, C, DRB1 and DQB1; 522 for DQA1; 606 for DPA1; and around 470 for DPB1. Roughly 5 DR-DQ haplotypes were handled as single units for association and clustering because linkage in the cohort was strong. Across about 370 genotyped donors of the cohort, an average of about 240,000 unique TCR beta nucleotide sequences per donor were sequenced, and approximately 17% of those sequences were non-productive. Broader findings and caveats from the paper: A few of the identified cytomegalovirus-associated TCR beta chains were confirmed in vitro to be specific for cytomegalovirus antigens. The study gave a list of roughly 150 TCR beta chains associated with cytomegalovirus. Because counts were too low, about 15 rarely observed V segments, including chromosome 9 orphons, were left out of the earlier analysis of several hundred of the donors. Sequencing depth was assumed to be roughly uniform across donors in the presence/absence analyses, though that assumption may not hold. Strong co-occurrence of HLA alleles, especially DR and DQ, made assigning TCR associations to individual alleles difficult. A later analysis reported that several top co-occurrence clusters appeared linked to parvovirus B19, influenza, CMV and Epstein-Barr virus. A cluster of highly shared sequence variants was judged likely to be a technical artifact of the sequencing pipeline. Compared with equally common non-associated chains, HLA-associated TCR beta chains in a later analysis were more clonally expanded and had lower generation probabilities. According to the authors, the approach could potentially be generalized to other disease states and immunological phenotypes. At a false discovery rate of 0.05, a later analysis linked about 16,000 TCR beta sequences to specific HLA alleles. Cytomegalovirus status was reported to be diagnosed by the classifier with high specificity and sensitivity in both the original and validation cohorts. V-gene and J-gene trimming of TCR beta chains was associated with a missense DCLRE1C variant in a later genetic analysis, and the association was replicated in an independent cohort. Because HLA typing was missing for some donors at each locus, association tests included only the typed subset. An earlier analysis of approximately 570 of the donors showed that most TCR beta V segments appeared in productive rearrangements either about 90% or about 30% of the time, which broadly matched IMGT annotations. In a later analysis, most CMV-associated TCR beta chains were found to appear HLA-restricted, with HLA associations seemingly driven largely by CMV exposure. According to a later analysis, TCR association rates differed among HLA loci, with DRB1 alleles showing the most associated TCRs and HLA-C alleles showing the fewest. A further reported finding was that TCR beta sequences accurately predicted the HLA-A and HLA-B alleles for most subjects in the first cohort. Linkage disequilibrium might explain the correlated functional status among segregating V segments, but an unknown experimental factor could not be excluded. In this cohort, only TCR beta chains were sequenced, and detectable features were limited by the absence of alpha or paired-chain data. The only immune exposure information available for the cohort was CMV serostatus. In a later genetic analysis, fewer N-insertions in productive TCRs were reported among donors in an Asian-associated ancestry cluster than the roughly 700-donor mean. The 87-base-pair reads could not distinguish some IMGT-functional V segments, including TRBV6-2 and TRBV6-3, so those segments were excluded. While some public TCRs were present in many individuals, most TCR sequences turned up only very rarely across donors.

The protocol used for the library was the immunoSEQ multiplex PCR assay. For the multiplex PCR, a mixture combining 60 forward primers for TCR Vbeta segments and 13 reverse primers for TCR Jbeta segments was used. A multiplex PCR assay on genomic DNA amplified the CDR3 region of rearranged TCR beta genes. Amplified TCR beta libraries were sequenced as 87-base-pair reads on the Illumina HiSeq System. The paper's processing steps were these. A later analysis tallied 75 million to 95 million unique TCR beta chains across the 666 repertoires, and around 12 million of those chains were shared by two or more donors. Raw reads were error-corrected and collapsed into unique sequences by a nearest-neighbor algorithm in which closely related sequences were merged to remove PCR and sequencing errors. To assign V, D and J gene segments, CDR3 sequences were aligned to IMGT reference sequences. Each retained sequence needed at least a six-nucleotide match to both a V gene segment and a J gene segment. Rearrangements were classified as productive when the CDR3 lacked stop codons and remained in frame with V and J, and all other rearrangements were classified as non-productive. CDR3 was defined according to IMGT convention as the region running from the second conserved V-encoded cysteine to the conserved J-encoded phenylalanine. The earlier analysis of a few hundred of the donors excluded sequences that lacked an unambiguous match to a single V gene segment. In an earlier analysis of about 590 of the donors, a V segment was called functional when productive rearrangements were above 56.7%, and segregating when the standard deviation between donors exceeded 5%. A statistical classification framework was built to diagnose cytomegalovirus status from the catalog of TCR beta chain sequences. In a later analysis, TCR nucleotide sequences were compared against IMGT/GENE-DB human TR gene sequences so that V and J genes could be assigned. The TCRdist pipeline was used in a later analysis to assign CDR3 sequences and most-parsimonious VDJ recombination scenarios. In a later analysis, every TCR beta chain was defined by the combination of its CDR3 amino acid sequence and its V-gene family, and reads without a unique V-gene family were dropped. To address suspected cross-contamination and a sequencing artifact, a later analysis removed several hundred highly shared, low-generation-probability nucleotide sequences. A later analysis calculated a clonal expansion index for each public chain from normalized within-repertoire ranks of inferred template counts. A later analysis computed generation probabilities with a VDJ recombination model fitted to out-of-frame rearrangements, and checked the results against IGoR. Hypergeometric tests were used in a later analysis to score TCR-TCR, TCR-HLA and TCR-CMV co-occurrence, with a repertoire-size bias correction applied to the TCR pairs. To estimate false discovery rates, a later analysis permuted the HLA or CMV assignments 20 times. In a later analysis, co-occurring TCRs were grouped using DBSCAN, and TCRdist sequence similarity was added for clustering within HLA-allele-positive subsets. Repertoires with fewer than 30,000 or more than 120,000 public chains were left out of co-occurrence clustering, as were a few repertoires with anomalous nucleotide sharing. TCRdb holds this immuneACCESS table with in-frame rearrangements only. Some clones are missing; in checked studies, unresolved V genes explain under half, and the rest has no known cause. The D gene and trimming were derived from the DNA, and the V and J assignments and clone size from that table. Present in this sample are 150,000 to 200,000 clones, about 75% of which were seen just once. Under 2.5% of the sample comes from the top ten.

V was cut back by 0 bases and J by 0 bases, leaving a gap of 6 bases between them. The CDR3, from cysteine to phenylalanine, totals 14 residues. The only DNA kept is the CDR3, 42 bases in frame from the first base. The germline V gene (reference sequence) sets CDR1 to MNHNY and CDR2 to SVGAGI. This clone was observed a few times. Its antigen is unknown. The sample holds no much larger clone one base away, and base qualities are not on file. In total, over 600 healthy bone marrow donors made up the cohort. At the time of sampling, every cohort member was nominally healthy, though immune exposures that went unrecorded were likely present. The donor tested CMV seronegative and was one of the 352 seronegative cohort members. Each donor provided a peripheral blood sample, and peripheral blood mononuclear cells were used for TCR beta sequencing. Genomic DNA was extracted from the blood cell samples with the Qiagen DNeasy Blood Extraction Kit.

The sequenced material came from PBMCs. The chain uses TRBV6-6 and TRBJ2-7, with TRBD2 as a weak D call on 5 bases. This sequence was found in a female donor in good health and CMV-seronegative. The DNA reads as follows: TGTGCCAGCAGTTACTCGACTACCTCCTACGAGCAGTACTTC. This yields the protein CASSYSTTSYEQYF.